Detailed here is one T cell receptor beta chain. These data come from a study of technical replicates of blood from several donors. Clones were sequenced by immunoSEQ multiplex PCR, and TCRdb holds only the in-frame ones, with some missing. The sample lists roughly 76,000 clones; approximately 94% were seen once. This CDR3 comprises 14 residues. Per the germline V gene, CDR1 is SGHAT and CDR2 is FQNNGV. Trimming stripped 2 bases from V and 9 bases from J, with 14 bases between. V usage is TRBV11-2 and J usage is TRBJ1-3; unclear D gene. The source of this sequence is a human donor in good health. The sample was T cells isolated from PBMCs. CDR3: CASSLQTARGTIYF. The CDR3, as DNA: TGTGCCAGCAGCTTACAGACCGCAAGAGGCACCATATATTTT. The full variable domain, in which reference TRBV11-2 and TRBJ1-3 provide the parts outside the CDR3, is EAGVAQSPRYKIIEKRQSVAFWCNPISGHATLYWYQQILGQGPKLLIQFQNNGVVDDSQLPKDRFSAERLKGVDSTLKIQPAKLEDSAVYLCASSLQTARGTIYFGEGSWLTVV.